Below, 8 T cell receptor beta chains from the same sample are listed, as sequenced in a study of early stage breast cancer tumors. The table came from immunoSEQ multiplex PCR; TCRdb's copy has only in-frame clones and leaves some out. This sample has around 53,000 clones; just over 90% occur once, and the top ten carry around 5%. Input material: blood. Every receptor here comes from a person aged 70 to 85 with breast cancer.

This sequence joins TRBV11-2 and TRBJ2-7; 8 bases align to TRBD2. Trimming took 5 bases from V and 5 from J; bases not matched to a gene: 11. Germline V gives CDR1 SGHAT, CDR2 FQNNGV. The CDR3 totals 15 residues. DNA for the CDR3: TGTGCCAGCAGCCCAACCGGGACTAGGCCTCACGAGCAGTACTTC. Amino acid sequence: CASSPTGTRPHEQYF.

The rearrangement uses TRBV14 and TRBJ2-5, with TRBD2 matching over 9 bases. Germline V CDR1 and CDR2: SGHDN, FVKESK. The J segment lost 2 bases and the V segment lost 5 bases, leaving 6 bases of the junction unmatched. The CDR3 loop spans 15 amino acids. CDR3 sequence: CASSSLLAGQETQYF. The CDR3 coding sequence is TGTGCCAGCAGCTCACTCCTAGCGGGGCAAGAGACCCAGTACTTC.

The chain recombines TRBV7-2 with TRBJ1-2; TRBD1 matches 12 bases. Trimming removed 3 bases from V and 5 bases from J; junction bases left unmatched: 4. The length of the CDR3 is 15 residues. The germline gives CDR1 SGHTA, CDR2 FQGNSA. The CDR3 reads CASSLGQGARYGYTF. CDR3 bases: TGTGCCAGCAGCTTGGGACAGGGGGCGAGGTATGGCTACACCTTC.

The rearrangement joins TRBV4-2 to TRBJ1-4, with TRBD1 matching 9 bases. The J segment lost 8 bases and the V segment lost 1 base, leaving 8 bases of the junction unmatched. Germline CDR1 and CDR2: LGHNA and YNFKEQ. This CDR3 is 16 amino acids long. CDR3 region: CASSQAPTGGDEKLFF. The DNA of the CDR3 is TGTGCCAGCAGCCAAGCGCCGACAGGGGGTGACGAAAAACTGTTTTTT.

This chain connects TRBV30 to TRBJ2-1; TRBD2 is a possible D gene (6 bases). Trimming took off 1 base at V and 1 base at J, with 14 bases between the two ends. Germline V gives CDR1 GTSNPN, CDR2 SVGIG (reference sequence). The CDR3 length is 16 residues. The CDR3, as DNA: TGTGCCTGGAGTGGCACCGGGACTGGGTCCTACAATGAGCAGTTCTTC. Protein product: CAWSGTGTGSYNEQFF.

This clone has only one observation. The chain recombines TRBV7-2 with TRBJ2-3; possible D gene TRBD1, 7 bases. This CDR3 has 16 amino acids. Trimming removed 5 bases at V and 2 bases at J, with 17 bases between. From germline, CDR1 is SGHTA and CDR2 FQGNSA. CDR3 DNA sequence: TGTGCCAGCAGCCTGGAGGGGGCCATAATCACAGATACGCAGTATTTT. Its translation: CASSLEGAIITDTQYF.

As DNA, the CDR3 is TGTGCCAGCAGCTGGGGACTAGCGGGAGATGGGGAGACCCAGTACTTC. Residues: CASSWGLAGDGETQYF. This chain connects TRBV7-3 to TRBJ2-5, with 14 bases aligning to TRBD2. Germline values: CDR1 SGHTA, CDR2 FQGTGA. The CDR3 consists of 16 residues. With V trimmed by 4 bases and J by 5 bases, 6 bases remained unmatched.

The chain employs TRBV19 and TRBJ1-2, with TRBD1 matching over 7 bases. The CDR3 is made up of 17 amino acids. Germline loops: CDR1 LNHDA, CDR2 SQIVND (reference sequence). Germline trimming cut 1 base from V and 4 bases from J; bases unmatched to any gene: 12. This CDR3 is CASSIVGTVLLGYGYTF. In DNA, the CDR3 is TGTGCCAGTAGTATAGTCGGGACAGTTTTGTTGGGCTATGGCTACACCTTC.